Given below is one T cell receptor beta chain in context. Its specificity is not known. This entry belongs to a study of shared clonotypes between healthy human individuals. As for the study in general: CD8 memory received one plate per donor, CD8 naive two, CD4 memory three and CD4 naive three.

Positive CCR7 selection of CD45RO-negative cells yielded the naive CD8 cells, and terminally differentiated effector memory CD45RA+ cells were excluded. Study-wide results and limits: With few donors, the genetic and exposure-history diversity represented was limited.

Measured with immunoSEQ multiplex PCR; TCRdb has only the in-frame clones, and not every one. The sample lists hundreds of thousands of clones; roughly 96% were seen once. Input material: naive CD8+ T cells sorted from blood. This TCR was recovered from a man aged 25-45 years in good health.

The CDR3 coding sequence is TGCGCCAGCAGCCCGACGGAAGCGGGCTTTGAGCAGTTCTTC. Amino acid sequence: CASSPTEAGFEQFF. J is TRBJ2-1 and V is TRBV4-3, with a tentative D call TRBD2 (6 bases). With 4 bases removed from V and 9 bases from J, the gap between germline ends came to 16 bases. There are 14 residues in the CDR3. CDR1 is LGHNA and CDR2 is YSLEER in the germline V gene.